What follows are 2 T cell receptor beta chains derived from one specimen sequenced in a study of memory CD8 T cells in hepatitis C reinfection. Repertoires were generated with immunoSEQ multiplex PCR, while TCRdb's copy carries only in-frame clones and drops some. The sample records about 50,000 clones, 89% being singletons. Sample time point: pre-reinfection, 55 to 20 weeks before reinfection detection. Sorted cells were sequenced directly ex vivo without any in vitro expansion. Input material: naive CD8+ T cells sorted from blood. Source of these receptors: a man younger than 35 with hepatitis C virus infection.

The rearrangement uses TRBV18 and TRBJ2-5, with 10 bases that match TRBD2. J gave up 6 bases and V 2 bases, and 9 bases lay outside the gene matches. The germline CDR1 and CDR2 sequences are KGHSH and LQKENI. The CDR3 consists of 16 residues. The CDR3 DNA sequence: TGTGCCAGCTCACCAAATAATCTAGCGGGAGTGAAGACCCAGTACTTC. Its protein product is CASSPNNLAGVKTQYF.

Only one count was recorded for this clone. The chain employs TRBV11-2 and TRBJ2-7; D not resolved. The CDR3 covers 13 residues. V gave up 1 base and J gave up 1 base, with 5 bases separating them. Germline-derived CDR1 and CDR2 are SGHAT and FQNNGV. The CDR3 DNA sequence: TGTGCCAGCAGCTTAGGGGCTTCCTACGAGCAGTACGTC. Its protein is CASSLGASYEQYV.